These 5 T cell receptor beta chains came from one sample sequenced in a study of radiation and T cells in renal cell carcinoma. The assay was immunoSEQ multiplex PCR, and TCRdb's table has in-frame clones only and misses some. The data show 120,000 to 150,000 clones, less than 85% seen once. Time point noted: baseline pretreatment blood. Regarding treatment: 15 Gy SBRT to primary tumor, nephrectomy 4 weeks later. Sequencing was performed on blood, taken from a patient whose treatment included radiotherapy and nephrectomy. These receptors were collected from a woman aged 50 to 60 with renal cell carcinoma.

V gene TRBV10-3 combines with J gene TRBJ1-6, with no clear D. Germline CDR1 ENHRY, CDR2 SYGVKD. Deletions cut 2 bases from V and 5 bases from J, with 13 bases between. This CDR3 contains 16 residues. CDR3 sequence (DNA): TGTGCCATCAGTGAGGGTCAGATGGAGGATAATTCACCCCTCCACTTT. Amino acids: CAISEGQMEDNSPLHF.

This chain joins TRBV28 and TRBJ1-1; D unresolved. Germline CDR1 MDHEN, CDR2 SYDVKM. V was trimmed by 4 bases and J by 1 base, leaving 10 bases between them. This CDR3 comprises 14 residues. CDR3 in DNA: TGTGCCAGCAGTTCAAACAGTGGGAACACTGAAGCTTTCTTT. This translates into CASSSNSGNTEAFF.

The chain links TRBV5-1 to TRBJ2-5; D possibly corresponds to TRBD1 (7 bases). The CDR3 is 14 residues long. In germline, CDR1 is SGHRS, CDR2 YFSETQ. Trimming took 4 bases from V and 4 from J, leaving 14 bases between them. CDR3 coding DNA: TGCGCCAGCAGCCTCAGGGGGAGGTTAGAGACCCAGTACTTC. Encoded protein: CASSLRGRLETQYF.

The rearrangement links TRBV6-6 to TRBJ1-2, with 8 bases identical to TRBD1. From germline, CDR1 is MNHNY and CDR2 SVGAGI (reference sequence). V was pared by 5 bases and J by 4 bases, with 9 bases of the junction left unmatched. CDR3 length: 15 residues. As DNA, the CDR3 is TGTGCCAGCAGTACCACAGGGGGAAAAGGCTATGGCTACACCTTC. Amino acids: CASSTTGGKGYGYTF.

The chain has TRBV7-2 and TRBJ1-2; 9 bases line up with TRBD1. Losses at the gene ends were 3 bases for V and 2 bases for J; bases not matched to a gene: 4. Germline loops: CDR1 SGHTA, CDR2 FQGNSA. This CDR3 spans 15 amino acids. The CDR3 bases are TGTGCCAGCAGCTTGGCCGGGACAGGGAACTATGGCTACACCTTC. Its protein product is CASSLAGTGNYGYTF.